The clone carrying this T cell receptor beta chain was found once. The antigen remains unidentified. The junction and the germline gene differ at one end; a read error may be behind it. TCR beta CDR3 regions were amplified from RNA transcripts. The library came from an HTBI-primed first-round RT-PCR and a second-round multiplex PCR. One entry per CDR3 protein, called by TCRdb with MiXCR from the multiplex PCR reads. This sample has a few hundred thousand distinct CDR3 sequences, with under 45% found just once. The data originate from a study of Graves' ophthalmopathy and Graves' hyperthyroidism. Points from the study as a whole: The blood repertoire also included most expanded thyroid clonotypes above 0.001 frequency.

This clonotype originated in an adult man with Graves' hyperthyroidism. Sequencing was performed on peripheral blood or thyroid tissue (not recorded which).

The CDR3, as DNA: TGTGCCAACAGCTCCAATCTAGTTTTTGCCTACGAGCAGTACTTC. Its protein is CANSSNLVFAYEQYF. V usage is TRBV7-9 and J usage is TRBJ2-7, with D hard to call. The CDR3 loop spans 15 amino acids. The germline V gene has CDR1 SEHNR and CDR2 FQNEAQ (reference sequence).